These 8 T cell receptor beta chains originate from one sample sequenced in a study of blood T cell repertoires in COVID-19. Only in-frame clones appear in the TCRdb table, and some are missing; sequencing was by immunoSEQ multiplex PCR. The sample contains 280,000 or so clones, nearly 90% of which appear only once. Source material: PBMCs or T cells enriched from blood (not recorded which). The receptors shown here come from a woman aged 45-65 years who had been exposed to COVID-19.

The genes are TRBV28 and TRBJ2-5; no definite D call. With 2 bases removed from V and 1 base from J, the gap between germline ends came to 8 bases. This CDR3 comprises 14 residues. CDR1 is MDHEN, CDR2 SYDVKM, per germline. CDR3 bases: TGTGCCAGCAGTTTAGAGCGTACCCAAGAGACCCAGTACTTC. Translating gives CASSLERTQETQYF.

The V call is TRBV4-2, the J call TRBJ1-6; weak D call: TRBD1 (6 bases). There are 16 residues in the CDR3. Germline V gene sequence: CDR1 LGHNA, CDR2 YNFKEQ. The germline V and J ends were trimmed by 5 bases and 12 bases, with 23 bases remaining between them. The CDR3 coding sequence is TGTGCCAGCAGCGAAAATTCAGGGGACCGTGGTATACCCCTCCACTTT. It yields the protein CASSENSGDRGIPLHF.

The CDR3 DNA follows: TGTGCCAGCAGTCCCACAGGGGTGACCACAGGGGCCAACGTCCTGACTTTC. Protein product: CASSPTGVTTGANVLTF. The genes are TRBV6-4 and TRBJ2-6, with TRBD1 matching over 7 bases. Germline V gene lookup returns CDR1 MRHNA and CDR2 SNTAGT. The V and J ends lost 5 bases and 4 bases, in that order; junction bases with no gene match: 11. The CDR3 spans 17 residues.

The rearrangement joins TRBV5-8 to TRBJ1-1; 8 bases line up with TRBD1. Germline V gives CDR1 SGHTS, CDR2 YDEGEE. CDR3 length equals 14 residues. V was pared by 5 bases and J by 2 bases, with 5 bases of the junction left unmatched. The CDR3 region has the DNA TGTGCCAGCAGTAGGGACAGGAGAAACACTGAAGCTTTCTTT. This codes for CASSRDRRNTEAFF.

The count of this clone is one. The chain combines TRBV25-1 with TRBJ1-1; 7 bases are shared with TRBD1. V was pared by 1 base and J by 2 bases, with 7 bases of the junction left unmatched. The germline gives CDR1 MGHDK, CDR2 SYGVNS. The CDR3 has 16 amino acids. CDR3 loop: CASSESARGLNTEAFF. In DNA, the CDR3 is TGTGCCAGCAGTGAATCGGCCAGGGGGTTAAACACTGAAGCTTTCTTT.

The DNA of the CDR3 is TGTGCCAGCAGCTTGGGGACAGGGGGGTACGAGCAGTACTTC. Amino acids: CASSLGTGGYEQYF. J is TRBJ2-7 and V is TRBV11-3; 11 bases line up with TRBD1. The ends lost 3 bases at V and 4 bases at J; junction bases unmatched: 2. CDR3 length equals 14 residues. Germline values: CDR1 SGHNT, CDR2 YENEEA.

The chain employs TRBV5-1 and TRBJ1-3; weak D call: TRBD1 (6 bases). Germline V lookup: CDR1 SGHRS, CDR2 YFSETQ. The CDR3 consists of 15 residues. The V end lost 3 bases, the J end lost 2 bases, and 12 bases lay between the germline ends. The CDR3 DNA follows: TGCGCCAGCAGCTCTACAGGGCTCGCTGGAAACACCATATATTTT. Translating gives CASSSTGLAGNTIYF.

This chain connects TRBV4-2 to TRBJ1-3; the D gene is possibly TRBD1 (5 bases). The CDR3 is made up of 16 amino acids. Trimming stripped 0 bases from V and 0 bases from J, with 9 bases between. CDR1 LGHNA and CDR2 YNFKEQ come from the germline V gene. The DNA of the CDR3 is TGTGCCAGCAGCCAAGATTGGACAATCTCTGGAAACACCATATATTTT. It encodes CASSQDWTISGNTIYF.